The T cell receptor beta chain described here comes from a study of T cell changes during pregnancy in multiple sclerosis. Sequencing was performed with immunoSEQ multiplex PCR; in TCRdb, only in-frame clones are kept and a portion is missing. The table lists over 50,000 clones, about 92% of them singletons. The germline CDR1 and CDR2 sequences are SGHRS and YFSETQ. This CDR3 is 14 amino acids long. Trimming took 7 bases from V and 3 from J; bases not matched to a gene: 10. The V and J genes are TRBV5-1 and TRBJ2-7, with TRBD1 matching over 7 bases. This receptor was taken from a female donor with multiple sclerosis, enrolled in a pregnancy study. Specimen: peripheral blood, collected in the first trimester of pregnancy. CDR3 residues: CASSSDAGGYEQYF. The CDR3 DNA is TGCGCCAGCTCATCCGACGCAGGGGGCTACGAGCAGTACTTC. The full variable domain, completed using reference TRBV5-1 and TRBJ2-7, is KAGVTQTPRYLIKTRGQQVTLSCSPISGHRSVSWYQQTPGQGLQFLFEYFSETQRNKGNFPGRFSGRQFSNSRSEMNVSTLELGDSALYLCASSSDAGGYEQYFGPGTRLTVT.